Below, 16 T cell receptor beta chains from the same sample are listed, as sequenced in a study of response to subunit inactivated influenza vaccine. TCRdb recomputed calls from the RT-PCR reads with MiXCR, one row per CDR3 protein. This sample has under 200,000 distinct CDR3 sequences; more than 10% occur once, and the top ten carry 25% to 30%. These same records also appear under a second study, on T cells expressing NK-cell markers. That study adds: In generating TCR beta cDNA, 5'RACE template switching with UMIs was used.

The material sequenced was CD8+ T cells sorted from PBMCs, taken 12 days after vaccination. These receptors originate from a man aged 50 to 59 who received an inactivated influenza vaccine.

The chain employs TRBV7-2 and TRBJ1-1; D possibly corresponds to TRBD1 (5 bases). The CDR3 runs to 9 residues. Germline CDR1 and CDR2: SGHTA and FQGNSA. Trimming took off 8 bases at V and 11 bases at J, with 9 bases between the two ends. Written as DNA, the CDR3 is TGTGCCAGCTTGTCAGGGGCTTTCTTT. Amino acid sequence: CASLSGAFF. Supplemented by reference TRBV7-2 and TRBJ1-1, the full variable domain reads GAGVSQSPSNKVTEKGKDVELRCDPISGHTALYWYRQSLGQGLEFLIYFQGNSAPDKSGLPSDRFSAERTGGSVSTLTIQRTQQEDSAVYLCASLSGAFFGQGTRLTVV.

This clonotype was detected ten times or more. The chain uses TRBV20-1 and TRBJ2-1, with TRBD2 matching 8 bases. Germline CDR1 reads DFQATT; CDR2 reads SNEGSKA (reference sequence). Germline trimming cut 0 bases from V and 4 bases from J; bases unmatched to any gene: 14. The length of the CDR3 is 18 residues. CDR3 in DNA: TGCAGTGCTAGAGAGAACACTAGCGGAGCCAGAAGATACAATGAGCAGTTCTTC. The encoded protein is CSARENTSGARRYNEQFF.

The chain couples TRBV20-1 to TRBJ2-3, with 10 positions matching TRBD2. The CDR3 sequence is 14 residues long. CDR1 and CDR2 from the germline V gene are DFQATT and SNEGSKA (reference sequence). CDR3 in amino acids: CRLGQREGLDTQYF. The CDR3, as DNA: TGCAGGCTGGGCCAGCGGGAGGGTCTGGATACGCAGTATTTT.

V gene TRBV27 combines with J gene TRBJ2-1, with TRBD1 matching 9 bases. The V segment lost 3 bases and the J segment 5 bases; nucleotides outside the gene matches: 5. Germline values: CDR1 MNHEY, CDR2 SMNVEV (reference sequence). The CDR3 is made up of 15 amino acids. CDR3 DNA sequence: TGTGCCAGCAGTTTTACGGGACAGGGCCACAATGAGCAGTTCTTC. This codes for CASSFTGQGHNEQFF.

This clonotype was found a few times. This chain links TRBV2 with TRBJ2-3; a weak D match, TRBD2 (5 bases). V was trimmed by 7 bases and J by 2 bases, leaving 13 bases between them. The CDR3 has 14 residues. Germline V gene data show CDR1 as SNHLY and CDR2 as FYNNEI. CDR3 sequence reads: CASTRGHFTDTQYF. The CDR3 region has the DNA TGTGCCAGCACCCGAGGGCACTTCACAGATACGCAGTATTTT. Full variable domain (rest looked up from reference TRBV2 and TRBJ2-3): EPEVTQTPSHQVTQMGQEVILRCVPISNHLYFYWYRQILGQKVEFLVSFYNNEISEKSEIFDDQFSVERPDGSNFTLKIRSTKLEDSAMYFCASTRGHFTDTQYFGPGTRLTVL.

This clonotype was counted many times. This rearrangement joins TRBV19 to TRBJ2-1, with D tentatively TRBD2 (5 bases). Trimming stripped 10 bases from V and 8 bases from J, with 12 bases between. The length of the CDR3 is 11 residues. Germline V CDR1 and CDR2: LNHDA, SQIVND (reference sequence). Here the CDR3 DNA reads TGTGCCACCGGGGATCGCGATGAGCAGTTCTTC. This codes for CATGDRDEQFF.

The sample holds a few counts of this clonotype. V usage is TRBV20-1 and J usage is TRBJ2-7; 8 nucleotides align to TRBD2. Trimming took 5 bases from V and 4 from J; bases not matched to a gene: 10. CDR1 and CDR2 from the germline V gene are DFQATT and SNEGSKA (reference sequence). The CDR3 runs 14 residues. The CDR3: CSAFPGSGSYEQYF. CDR3 nucleotides: TGCAGTGCTTTCCCGGGGAGCGGGAGTTACGAGCAGTACTTC.

This clonotype has a handful of counts. V usage is TRBV5-5 and J usage is TRBJ2-7, with 13 bases identical to TRBD2. The germline CDR1 and CDR2 sequences are SGHKS and YYEKEE (reference sequence). The CDR3 has 17 amino acids. Germline trimming cut 0 bases from V and 7 bases from J; bases unmatched to any gene: 10. CDR3 in DNA: TGTGCCAGCAGCTTGGCTAGGACTAGCGGGAGTTCTTGGGAGCAGTACTTC. Protein: CASSLARTSGSSWEQYF.

This clonotype appeared a single time. As DNA, the CDR3 is TGTGCCAGCAGCTTGGGGGAAGCATTTGGATTTGAAAAACTGTTTTTT. As protein: CASSLGEAFGFEKLFF. The chain couples TRBV11-2 to TRBJ1-4, with D possibly being TRBD1 (5 bases). The CDR3 is 16 residues long. V was cut by 3 bases and J by 7 bases, with 18 bases left in between. CDR1 and CDR2 from the germline V gene are SGHAT and FQNNGV.

This chain connects TRBV28 to TRBJ2-5; tentative D call: TRBD1 (6 bases). The CDR3 runs to 16 residues. Germline-derived CDR1 and CDR2 are MDHEN and SYDVKM. V was trimmed by 1 base and J by 9 bases, leaving 21 bases between them. The CDR3 nucleotides are TGTGCCAGCAGTTTATTAGGACCAACAGGGAGAAGGGCCCAGTACTTC. It specifies CASSLLGPTGRRAQYF.

This clonotype was recorded a few times. The chain carries TRBV6-5 and TRBJ1-1; 11 bases map to TRBD1. Germline V CDR1 and CDR2: MNHEY, SVGAGI. V shed 2 bases and J 5 bases; nucleotides not matched to a gene: 4. The CDR3 has 15 residues. The DNA of the CDR3 is TGTGCCAGCAGTTACGGACAGGGGGCACATACTGAAGCTTTCTTT. Encoded protein: CASSYGQGAHTEAFF.

The chain links TRBV27 to TRBJ2-7; D tentatively reads TRBD1 or TRBD2 (6 bases each). Germline lookup yields CDR1 MNHEY and CDR2 SMNVEV (reference sequence). V dropped 0 bases and J dropped 4 bases, with 10 bases sitting between them. The CDR3 spans 14 residues. CDR3 bases: TGTGCCAGCAGTTTATCGACAGGAGGGTACGAGCAGTACTTC. This sequence encodes CASSLSTGGYEQYF.

This clonotype was observed a few times. The chain carries TRBV29-1 and TRBJ2-7, with TRBD2 matching over 14 bases. Trimming removed 7 bases from V and 6 bases from J; junction bases left unmatched: 8. The germline gives CDR1 SQVTM, CDR2 ANQGSEA. The CDR3 consists of 14 residues. In DNA, the CDR3 is TGCAGCGCCAAGGGACTAGCGGGAGTGGGCGAGCAGTACTTC. Translating gives CSAKGLAGVGEQYF.

This chain links TRBV28 with TRBJ2-1; D uncertain. Trimming pared 4 bases from V and 4 bases from J, leaving 11 bases between. The CDR3 is 14 residues long. The germline V gene encodes CDR1 MDHEN and CDR2 SYDVKM. The CDR3 protein is CASSYTPLYNEQFF. CDR3 DNA: TGTGCCAGCAGTTACACCCCCTTGTACAATGAGCAGTTCTTC. The full variable domain, in which reference TRBV28 and TRBJ2-1 provide the parts outside the CDR3, is DVKVTQSSRYLVKRTGEKVFLECVQDMDHENMFWYRQDPGLGLRLIYFSYDVKMKEKGDIPEGYSVSREKKERFSLILESASTNQTSMYLCASSYTPLYNEQFFGPGTRLTVL.

This clonotype was found a few times. The rearrangement links TRBV6-2 or TRBV6-3 to TRBJ2-6; D gene unclear. Germline V lookup: CDR1 MNHEY, CDR2 SVGEGT. The CDR3 spans 14 residues. V lost 1 base to trimming and J lost 0 bases, with 1 base between them. As DNA, the CDR3 is TGTGCCAGCAGTTACTTCTCTGGGGCCAACGTCCTGACTTTC. This translates into CASSYFSGANVLTF.

Here the CDR3 reads CASSYTYRDLTRDNEQFF. The CDR3 nucleotides read TGTGCCAGCAGTTACACCTACCGGGACCTCACTCGGGACAATGAGCAGTTCTTC. V gene TRBV6-2 or TRBV6-3 combines with J gene TRBJ2-1; D tentatively fits TRBD1 or TRBD2 (5 bases each). The V gene lost 2 bases and the J gene lost 5 bases, with 22 bases spanning the gap. Looked up from germline, CDR1 is MNHEY and CDR2 is SVGEGT. The CDR3 is made up of 18 amino acids.